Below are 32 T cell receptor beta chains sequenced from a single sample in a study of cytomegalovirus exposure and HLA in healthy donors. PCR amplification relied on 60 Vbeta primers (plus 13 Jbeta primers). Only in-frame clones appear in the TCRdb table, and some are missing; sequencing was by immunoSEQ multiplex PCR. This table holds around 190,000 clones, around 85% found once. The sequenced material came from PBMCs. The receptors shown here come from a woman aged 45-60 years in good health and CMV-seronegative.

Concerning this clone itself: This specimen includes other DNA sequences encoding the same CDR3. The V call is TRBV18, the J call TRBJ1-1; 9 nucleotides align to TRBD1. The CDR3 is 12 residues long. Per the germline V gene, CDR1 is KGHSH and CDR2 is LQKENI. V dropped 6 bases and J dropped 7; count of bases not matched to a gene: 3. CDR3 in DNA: TGTGCCAGCTCCCCGGACAGGGGTGAAGCTTTCTTT. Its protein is CASSPDRGEAFF.

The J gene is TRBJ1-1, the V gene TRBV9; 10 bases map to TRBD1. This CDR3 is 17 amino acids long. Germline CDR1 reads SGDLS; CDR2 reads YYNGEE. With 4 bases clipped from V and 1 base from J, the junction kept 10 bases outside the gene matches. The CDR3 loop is CASSPRPRTGGNTEAFF. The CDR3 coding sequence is TGTGCCAGCAGCCCCCGCCCTCGGACAGGGGGGAACACTGAAGCTTTCTTT.

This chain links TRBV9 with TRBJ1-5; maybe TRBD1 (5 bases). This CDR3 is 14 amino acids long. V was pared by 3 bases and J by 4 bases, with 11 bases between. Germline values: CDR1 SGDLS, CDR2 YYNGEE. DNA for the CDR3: TGTGCCAGCAGCGCGGATCCAGGGAATCAGCCCCAGCATTTT. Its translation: CASSADPGNQPQHF.

CDR3 residues: CASRPTGHSTDTQYF. CDR3 sequence (DNA): TGTGCCAGCAGGCCCACGGGACATAGCACAGATACGCAGTATTTT. The chain employs TRBV6-5 and TRBJ2-3, with a tentative D call TRBD1 (6 bases). Germline CDR1 MNHEY, CDR2 SVGAGI. The V gene lost 6 bases and the J gene lost 0 bases, with 13 bases spanning the gap. The CDR3 covers 15 residues.

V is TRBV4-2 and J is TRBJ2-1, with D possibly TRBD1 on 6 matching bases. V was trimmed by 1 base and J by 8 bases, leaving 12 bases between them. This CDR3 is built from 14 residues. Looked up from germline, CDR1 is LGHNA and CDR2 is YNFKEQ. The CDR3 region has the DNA TGTGCCAGCAGCCAAGCTCTCCCAGGGGATGAGCAGTTCTTC. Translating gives CASSQALPGDEQFF.

In nucleotides, the CDR3 is TGCAGCGCTTCGACTAGCACAGATACGCAGTATTTT. Translation gives CSASTSTDTQYF. V is TRBV29-1 and J is TRBJ2-3; no definite D call. Germline V CDR1 and CDR2: SQVTM, ANQGSEA. Trimming shortened V by 7 bases and J by 0 bases, and 8 bases separated the two germline ends. There are 12 residues in the CDR3.

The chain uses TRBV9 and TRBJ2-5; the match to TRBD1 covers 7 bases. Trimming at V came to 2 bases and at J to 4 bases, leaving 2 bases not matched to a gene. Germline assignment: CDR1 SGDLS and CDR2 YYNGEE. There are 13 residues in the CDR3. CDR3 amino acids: CASSVRDRETQYF. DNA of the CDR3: TGTGCCAGCAGCGTGAGGGACAGAGAGACCCAGTACTTC.

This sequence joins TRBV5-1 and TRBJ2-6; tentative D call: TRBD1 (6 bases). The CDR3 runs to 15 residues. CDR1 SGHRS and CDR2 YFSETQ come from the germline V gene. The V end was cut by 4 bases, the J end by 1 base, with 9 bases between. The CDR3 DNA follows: TGCGCCAGCAGCGTCAGGGGTTCTGGGGCCAACGTCCTGACTTTC. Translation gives CASSVRGSGANVLTF.

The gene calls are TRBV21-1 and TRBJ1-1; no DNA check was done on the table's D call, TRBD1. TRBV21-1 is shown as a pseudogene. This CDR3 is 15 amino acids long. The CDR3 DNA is TGTGCCAGCAGCACTGGGGCCGGCGAGGACACTGAAGCTTTCTTT. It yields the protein CASSTGAGEDTEAFF.

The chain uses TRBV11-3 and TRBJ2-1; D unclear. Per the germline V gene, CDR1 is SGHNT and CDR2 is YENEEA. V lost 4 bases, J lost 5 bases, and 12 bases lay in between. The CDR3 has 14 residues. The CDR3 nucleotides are TGTGCCAGCAGCTCCAACGACTGGGACAATGAGCAGTTCTTC. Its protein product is CASSSNDWDNEQFF.

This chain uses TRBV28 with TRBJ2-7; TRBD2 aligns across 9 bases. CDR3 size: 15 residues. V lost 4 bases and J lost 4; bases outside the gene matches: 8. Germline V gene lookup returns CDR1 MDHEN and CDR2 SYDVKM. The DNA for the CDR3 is TGTGCCAGCAGTTCCCCCCCTAGCGGGGAATACGAGCAGTACTTC. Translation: CASSSPPSGEYEQYF.

CDR3 in amino acids: CASSARVNQPQHF. The CDR3 bases are TGTGCCAGCAGCGCGAGGGTCAATCAGCCCCAGCATTTT. The chain joins TRBV7-2 to TRBJ1-5; D unclear. In germline, CDR1 is SGHTA, CDR2 FQGNSA. The V end was cut by 5 bases, the J end by 3 bases, with 8 bases between. The CDR3 is 13 residues long. Supplemented by reference TRBV7-2 and TRBJ1-5, the full variable domain reads GAGVSQSPSNKVTEKGKDVELRCDPISGHTALYWYRQSLGQGLEFLIYFQGNSAPDKSGLPSDRFSAERTGGSVSTLTIQRTQQEDSAVYLCASSARVNQPQHFGDGTRLSIL.

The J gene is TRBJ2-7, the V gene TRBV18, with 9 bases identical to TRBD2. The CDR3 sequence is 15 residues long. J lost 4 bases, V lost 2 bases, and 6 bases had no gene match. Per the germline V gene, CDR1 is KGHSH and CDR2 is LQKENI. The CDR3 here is CASSPVSGGTYEQYF. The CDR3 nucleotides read TGTGCCAGCTCACCAGTTAGCGGGGGTACGTACGAGCAGTACTTC. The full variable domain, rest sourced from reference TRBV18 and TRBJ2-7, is NAGVMQNPRHLVRRRGQEARLRCSPMKGHSHVYWYRQLPEEGLKFMVYLQKENIIDESGMPKERFSAEFPKEGPSILRIQQVVRGDSAAYFCASSPVSGGTYEQYFGPGTRLTVT.

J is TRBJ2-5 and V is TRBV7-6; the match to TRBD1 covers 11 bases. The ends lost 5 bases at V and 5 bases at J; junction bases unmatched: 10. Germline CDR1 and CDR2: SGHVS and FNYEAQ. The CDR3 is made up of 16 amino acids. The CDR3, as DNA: TGTGCCAGCAGCGTTGGACAGGGGGCTTGGGGGGAGACCCAGTACTTC. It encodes CASSVGQGAWGETQYF.

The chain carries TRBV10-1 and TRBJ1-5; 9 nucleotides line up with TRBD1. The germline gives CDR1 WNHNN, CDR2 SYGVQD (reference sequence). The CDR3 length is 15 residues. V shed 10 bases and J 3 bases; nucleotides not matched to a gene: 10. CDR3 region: CATQDRGGTNQPQHF. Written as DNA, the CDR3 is TGCGCCACCCAGGACAGGGGAGGCACCAATCAGCCCCAGCATTTT.

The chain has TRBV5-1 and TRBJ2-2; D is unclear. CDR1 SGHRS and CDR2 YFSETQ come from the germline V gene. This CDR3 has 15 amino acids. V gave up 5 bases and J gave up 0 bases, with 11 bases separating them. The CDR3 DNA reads TGCGCCAGCAGGGAGAGGCAGACGAACACCGGGGAGCTGTTTTTT. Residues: CASRERQTNTGELFF.

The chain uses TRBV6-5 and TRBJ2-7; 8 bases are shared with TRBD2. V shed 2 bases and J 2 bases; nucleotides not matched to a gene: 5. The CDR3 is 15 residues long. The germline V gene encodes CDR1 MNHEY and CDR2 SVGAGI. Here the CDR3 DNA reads TGTGCCAGCAGTTACCTAGCGGGCGTTACCTACGAGCAGTACTTC. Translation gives CASSYLAGVTYEQYF.

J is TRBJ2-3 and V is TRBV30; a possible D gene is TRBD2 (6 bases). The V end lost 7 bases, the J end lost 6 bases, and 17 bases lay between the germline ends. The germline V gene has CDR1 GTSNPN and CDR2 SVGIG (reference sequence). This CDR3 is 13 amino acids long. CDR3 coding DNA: TGTGCCTCCGATATGGGGACTTTGGATACGCAGTATTTT. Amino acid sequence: CASDMGTLDTQYF.

CDR3 sequence: CASSKRDTVGTDTQYF. CDR3 coding DNA: TGTGCCAGCAGCAAGAGGGACACAGTCGGCACAGATACGCAGTATTTT. V and J are TRBV21-1 and TRBJ2-3; the tabulated D call, TRBD1, remains unverified against the DNA. TRBV21-1 is termed a pseudogene. This CDR3 region has 16 residues.

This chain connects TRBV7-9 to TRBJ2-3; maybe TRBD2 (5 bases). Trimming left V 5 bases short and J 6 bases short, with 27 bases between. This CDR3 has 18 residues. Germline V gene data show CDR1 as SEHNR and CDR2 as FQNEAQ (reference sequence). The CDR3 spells CASSIVKLGRGQRDTQYF. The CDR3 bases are TGTGCCAGCAGCATAGTAAAACTCGGCCGAGGGCAGAGGGATACGCAGTATTTT.

For the CDR3, the DNA is TGTGCCAGCAGCTTTTCTGTCGATGAGCAGTTCTTC. It is translated as CASSFSVDEQFF. The J gene is TRBJ2-1, the V gene TRBV7-2; D ambiguous. There are 12 residues in the CDR3. The germline CDR1 and CDR2 sequences are SGHTA and FQGNSA. V was pared by 3 bases and J by 8 bases, with 8 bases between.

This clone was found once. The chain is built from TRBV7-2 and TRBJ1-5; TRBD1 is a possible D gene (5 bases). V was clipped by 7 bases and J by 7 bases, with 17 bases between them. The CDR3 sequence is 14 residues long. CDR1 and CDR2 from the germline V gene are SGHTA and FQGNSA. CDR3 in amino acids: CASTSQRGRQPQHF. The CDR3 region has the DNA TGTGCCAGCACCTCTCAAAGGGGTAGACAGCCCCAGCATTTT.

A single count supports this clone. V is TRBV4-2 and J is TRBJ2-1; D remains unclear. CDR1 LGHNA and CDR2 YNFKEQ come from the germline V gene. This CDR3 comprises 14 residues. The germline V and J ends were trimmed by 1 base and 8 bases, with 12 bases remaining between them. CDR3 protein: CASSQVGLIHEQFF. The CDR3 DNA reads TGTGCCAGCAGCCAAGTTGGCCTTATCCATGAGCAGTTCTTC.

CDR3 protein: CAWGAAGGRKTQYF. The CDR3 coding sequence is TGTGCCTGGGGGGCAGCAGGGGGCCGAAAGACCCAGTACTTC. The V and J genes are TRBV30 and TRBJ2-5; 8 bases align to TRBD1. CDR3 size: 14 residues. V lost 5 bases and J lost 6; bases outside the gene matches: 11. Germline V gives CDR1 GTSNPN, CDR2 SVGIG (reference sequence).

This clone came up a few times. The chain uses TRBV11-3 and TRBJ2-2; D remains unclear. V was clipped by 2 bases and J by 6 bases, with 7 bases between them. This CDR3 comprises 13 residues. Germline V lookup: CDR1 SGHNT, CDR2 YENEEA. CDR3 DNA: TGTGCCAGCAGCTTACCCCCAGCCGGGGAGCTGTTTTTT. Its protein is CASSLPPAGELFF.

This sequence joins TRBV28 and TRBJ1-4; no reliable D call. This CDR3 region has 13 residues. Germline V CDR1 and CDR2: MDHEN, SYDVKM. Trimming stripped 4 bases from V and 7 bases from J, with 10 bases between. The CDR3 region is CASSSGGSEKLFF. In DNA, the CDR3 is TGTGCCAGCAGTTCGGGTGGGAGTGAAAAACTGTTTTTT.

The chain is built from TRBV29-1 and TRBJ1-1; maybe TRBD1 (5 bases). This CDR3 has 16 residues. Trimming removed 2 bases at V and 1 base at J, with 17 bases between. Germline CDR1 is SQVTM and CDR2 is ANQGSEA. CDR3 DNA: TGCAGCGTTGAACCCAGACAGTTACCGAGGAACACTGAAGCTTTCTTT. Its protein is CSVEPRQLPRNTEAFF. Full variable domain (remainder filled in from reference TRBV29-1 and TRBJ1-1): SAVISQKPSRDICQRGTSLTIQCQVDSQVTMMFWYRQQPGQSLTLIATANQGSEATYESGFVIDKFPISRPNLTFSTLTVSNMSPEDSSIYLCSVEPRQLPRNTEAFFGQGTRLTVV.

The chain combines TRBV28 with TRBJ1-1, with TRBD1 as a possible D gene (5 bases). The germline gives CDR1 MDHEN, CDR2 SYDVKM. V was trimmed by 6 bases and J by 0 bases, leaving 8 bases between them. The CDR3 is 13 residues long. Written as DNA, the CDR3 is TGTGCCAGCAGCGTGACAGTGAACACTGAAGCTTTCTTT. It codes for CASSVTVNTEAFF. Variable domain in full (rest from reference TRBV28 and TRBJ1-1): DVKVTQSSRYLVKRTGEKVFLECVQDMDHENMFWYRQDPGLGLRLIYFSYDVKMKEKGDIPEGYSVSREKKERFSLILESASTNQTSMYLCASSVTVNTEAFFGQGTRLTVV.

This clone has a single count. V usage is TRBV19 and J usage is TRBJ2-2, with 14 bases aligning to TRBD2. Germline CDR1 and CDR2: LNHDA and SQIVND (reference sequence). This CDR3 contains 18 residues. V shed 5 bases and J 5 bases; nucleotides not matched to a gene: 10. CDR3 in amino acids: CASSLGLAGARWTGELFF. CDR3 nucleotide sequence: TGTGCCAGTAGTTTGGGACTAGCGGGAGCTAGATGGACCGGGGAGCTGTTTTTT.

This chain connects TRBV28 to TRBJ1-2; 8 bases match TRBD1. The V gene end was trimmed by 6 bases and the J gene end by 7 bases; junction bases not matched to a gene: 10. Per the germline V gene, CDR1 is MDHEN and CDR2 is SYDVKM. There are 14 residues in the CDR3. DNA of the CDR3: TGTGCCAGCAGAAAGGCAGGGGGCGCGGTTGGCTACACCTTC. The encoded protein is CASRKAGGAVGYTF.

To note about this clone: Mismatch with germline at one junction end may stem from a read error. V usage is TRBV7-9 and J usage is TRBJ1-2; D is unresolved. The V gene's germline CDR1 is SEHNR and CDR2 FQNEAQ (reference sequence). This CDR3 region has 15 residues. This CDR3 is CSSSLLFLPTYGYTF. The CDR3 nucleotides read TGTTCCAGCAGCTTACTCTTCCTACCCACCTATGGCTACACCTTC.

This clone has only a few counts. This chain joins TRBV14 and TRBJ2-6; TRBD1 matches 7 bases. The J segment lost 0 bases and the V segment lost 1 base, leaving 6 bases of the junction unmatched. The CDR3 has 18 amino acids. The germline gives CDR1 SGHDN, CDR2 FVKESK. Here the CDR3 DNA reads TGTGCCAGCAGCCAAGGACAGGGTTTTATCTCTGGGGCCAACGTCCTGACTTTC. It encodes CASSQGQGFISGANVLTF.